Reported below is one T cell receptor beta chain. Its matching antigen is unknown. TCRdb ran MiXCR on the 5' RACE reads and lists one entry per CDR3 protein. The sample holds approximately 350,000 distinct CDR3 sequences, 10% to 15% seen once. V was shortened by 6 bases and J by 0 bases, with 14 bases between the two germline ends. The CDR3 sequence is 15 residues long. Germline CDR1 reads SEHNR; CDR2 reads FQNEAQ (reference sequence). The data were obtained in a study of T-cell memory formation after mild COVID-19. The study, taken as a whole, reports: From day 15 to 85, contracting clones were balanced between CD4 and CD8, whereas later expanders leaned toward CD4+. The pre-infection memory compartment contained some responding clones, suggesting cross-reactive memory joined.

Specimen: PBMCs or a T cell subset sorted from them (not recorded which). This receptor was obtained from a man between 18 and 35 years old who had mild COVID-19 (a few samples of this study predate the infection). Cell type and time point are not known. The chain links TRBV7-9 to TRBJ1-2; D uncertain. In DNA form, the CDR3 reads TGTGCCAGCAGTTTTAACCCGGCGGCTAACTATGGCTACACCTTC. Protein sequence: CASSFNPAANYGYTF.